These T cell receptor beta chains were read from a single sample in a study of blood T cell repertoires in COVID-19. The data were produced by immunoSEQ multiplex PCR, yet TCRdb's version contains in-frame clones alone and is incomplete. Among around 340,000 clones listed, 65% to 85% were seen once. Sequencing input: peripheral blood. Source of these receptors: a young man with active or convalescent COVID-19. Both conserved end residues are part of each CDR3. Fields, in order: J gene, V gene, D gene, clone size, CDR3 protein, CDR3 DNA. D genes are given only for firm matches. The size entry is marked missing in some rows and otherwise reads once, few, many or a size class.

j_call: TRBJ2-1
v_call: TRBV24-1
d_call: -
clone_size: -
cdr3_aa: CATAGTRKGGALNEQFF
cdr3_nt: TGTGCCACCGCCGGGACCAGAAAGGGGGGGGCCTTAAATGAGCAGTTCTTC

j_call: TRBJ2-7
v_call: TRBV29-1
d_call: TRBD2
clone_size: -
cdr3_aa: CSVDGSGRDEQYF
cdr3_nt: TGCAGCGTTGACGGTAGCGGGAGGGACGAGCAGTACTTC

j_call: TRBJ2-3
v_call: TRBV23-1
d_call: -
clone_size: -
cdr3_aa: CASSQSGDGTDTQYF
cdr3_nt: TGCGCCAGCAGTCAATCCGGGGATGGCACAGATACGCAGTATTTT

j_call: TRBJ2-7
v_call: TRBV6-5
d_call: TRBD2
clone_size: -
cdr3_aa: CASSFRTSGNYEQYF
cdr3_nt: TGTGCCAGCAGCTTCAGGACTAGCGGGAACTACGAGCAGTACTTC

j_call: TRBJ2-1
v_call: TRBV10-3
d_call: TRBD2
clone_size: -
cdr3_aa: CAISGTSGSSYNEQFF
cdr3_nt: TGTGCCATCAGCGGGACTAGCGGGAGCTCCTACAATGAGCAGTTCTTC

j_call: TRBJ2-2
v_call: TRBV7-2
d_call: -
clone_size: -
cdr3_aa: CASSLSTGSGELFF
cdr3_nt: TGTGCCAGCAGCTTATCTACAGGATCCGGGGAGCTGTTTTTT

j_call: TRBJ2-5
v_call: TRBV7-3
d_call: -
clone_size: -
cdr3_aa: CASSLSVTDLYQETQYF
cdr3_nt: TGTGCCAGCAGCTTAAGCGTAACAGACCTGTACCAAGAGACCCAGTACTTC

j_call: TRBJ2-7
v_call: TRBV4-2
d_call: TRBD2
clone_size: once
cdr3_aa: CASSQGYGGGNSYEQYF
cdr3_nt: TGTGCCAGCAGCCAAGGATACGGGGGGGGAAACTCCTACGAGCAGTACTTC

j_call: TRBJ2-5
v_call: TRBV4-1
d_call: -
clone_size: -
cdr3_aa: CASSQGPVQETQYF
cdr3_nt: TGCGCCAGCAGCCAAGGTCCCGTCCAAGAGACCCAGTACTTC

j_call: TRBJ1-4
v_call: TRBV3-1/TRBV3-2
d_call: -
clone_size: -
cdr3_aa: CASSQDIGSPLFF
cdr3_nt: TGTGCCAGCAGCCAAGATATCGGTTCTCCGCTGTTTTTT